This T cell receptor (beta chain) was obtained from a study of naive and memory T cell subsets. Study results and limitations: No ground truth validated the naive and memory repertoire findings. Naive repertoires, especially CD8, held a few larger clonotypes, possibly memory cells re-expressing CD45RA. In CD4 and CD8 cells, diversity dropped from naive through EMRA.

Both TRBC1 and TRBC2 were covered by a beta constant-region primer of two equimolar oligonucleotides. Four rounds of PCR amplified the ligated cDNA using nested alpha and beta constant-region primers plus SP2. Each CDR3 protein gets one entry after TCRdb re-called the UMI-ligation and nested PCR reads with MiXCR. The sample consists of more than 95,000 distinct CDR3 sequences, 13% to 15% of them appearing once. CMV status came from CD4+ IFNgamma after overnight CMV lysate stimulation. This clonotype was observed once. Its antigen is not known. The sequencing input was naive CD8+ T cells from blood. The source of this sequence is a human donor in good health.

CDR3 residues: CASSYLGGYEQYF. DNA of the CDR3: TGTGCCAGCAGTTACCTTGGAGGCTACGAGCAGTACTTC. The rearrangement links TRBV12-3 or TRBV12-4 to TRBJ2-7; possibly TRBD2 for D (5 bases). This CDR3 has 13 amino acids. V gave up 4 bases and J gave up 3 bases, with 10 bases separating them.